The source of this TCR beta chain is a study of T cell responses to AZD1222 COVID-19 vaccine (dated by TCRdb to the early 2020s). Describing the broader study: TCR sequencing was performed for roughly 250 trial participants, of whom roughly 200 were given two doses of AZD1222 and around 25 were given two doses of MenACWY control vaccine. Trial participants were enrolled by age into subgroups of 18-55, 56-69 and 70-plus years, and around 150, 28 and 57 TCR-sequenced participants, respectively, were included in these subgroups. General findings and caveats noted by the study authors: CD4 TCRs associated with the vaccine covered the entire spike protein, and the dominant responses were in regions 160-218 and 743-854. Because no day 14 peak-response samples were available, the repertoires could be characterized only after the peak T cell response. Participants were mostly white British, with more females than males. The authors suggested clonal diversity may have been underestimated. In the small 56-69-year group, the increase in depth fell short of significance, most likely because of low power. Reportedly, close to half of the unique spike-specific TCRs recognized epitopes lying outside the regions that are mutated in the B.1.351 and B.1.1.7 variants. After two AZD1222 doses, spike-specific TCR breadth and depth were significantly higher than at day 0 and than in MenACWY recipients. Only 5 to 7 AZD1222 recipients were SARS-CoV-2 seropositive at baseline, limiting conclusions about previously exposed vaccinees.

To note about this clone: What this receptor recognizes is not known. The input lacks base qualities; no much larger clone sits a single base away.

The time point label corresponds to: about 28 days (+/-7) after the second vaccine dose. AZD1222 recipients with second doses at about 4 weeks or about 12 weeks were pooled, because spike-specific TCR depth and breadth did not differ between schedules. Vaccinee samples were obtained from the UK trials COV001 and COV002, which included a single-blind randomized controlled phase 2/3 trial of AZD1222 (ChAdOx1 nCoV-19) in healthy adults. For TCRbeta chain sequencing, PBMC samples were collected from trial participants at day 0 and at day 28 after the second dose. The CDR3 regions of human TCRbeta chains were analyzed by immunosequencing. As for the original processing: Repertoire TCRs were matched against a reference library of SARS-CoV-2-specific TCRs generated with the MIRA antigen-specificity platform. Breadth was defined as the fraction of unique TCRs that were SARS-CoV-2-associated, and depth was defined as the fraction of total T cells that were SARS-CoV-2-associated. Using the MIRA data, every spike-specific TCR was mapped to the spike region that the TCR reacted to and assigned to either a CD4 or a CD8 class. Log10-transformed breadth and depth values were compared by one-way ANOVA with Sidak's multiple comparisons tests. The clones in this table, taken by TCRdb from immuneACCESS, are in-frame only. Not every clone is retained; where verified, under half of the shortfall comes from an unresolved V gene, and the cause of the rest is unknown. D and trimming were read from the DNA, whereas the V and J calls and clone size are those reported in that table. The sample yields over 120,000 clones; 85% to 90% were counted once. The ten top clones hold about 4.8% of the sample.

V is clipped by 3 bases and J by 9 bases, and the sequence between their germline boundaries is 8 bases long. CDR3 length: 11 amino acids, cysteine to phenylalanine. The DNA shown is the 33-base CDR3, in frame from base 1. This clonotype was sampled from an adult who received the AZD1222 COVID-19 vaccine. Sequencing used peripheral blood, obtained 28 days after the second AZD1222 dose. Recombination linked TRBV12-3 or TRBV12-4 to TRBJ1-2, and the D gene may be TRBD1, 5 bases matching. The CDR3 region: CASSLDTRYTF. The sequenced DNA is TGTGCCAGCAGTTTGGACACCCGCTACACCTTC.